The TCR beta chain described here comes from a study of a mutant IDH1 vaccine in newly diagnosed glioma. Time point meaning: week 23, last vaccination. Doses comprised 300 ug of mutant IDH1 20-mer peptide each, plus topical imiquimod. TCRdb's copy holds only in-frame clones and misses some; the assay was immunoSEQ multiplex PCR. The table has roughly 74,000 clones, 85% to 90% seen once; the top ten hold 0.77%. As for this clone: Its antigen is not known.

V lost 3 bases and J 4 bases, leaving 13 bases between the germline ends. The CDR3 contains 14 residues. The germline V gene encodes CDR1 MNHEY and CDR2 SMNVEV (reference sequence). This specimen consisted of PBMCs, obtained from a glioma patient whose treatment included an IDH1 peptide vaccine. The V call is TRBV27, the J call TRBJ2-7; possibly TRBD1 for D (5 bases). This sequence originates from a woman aged 50 to 60 with glioma. CDR3 DNA: TGTGCCAGCAGTTTTTACGCCAAGGGGTACGAGCAGTACTTC. This sequence encodes CASSFYAKGYEQYF.